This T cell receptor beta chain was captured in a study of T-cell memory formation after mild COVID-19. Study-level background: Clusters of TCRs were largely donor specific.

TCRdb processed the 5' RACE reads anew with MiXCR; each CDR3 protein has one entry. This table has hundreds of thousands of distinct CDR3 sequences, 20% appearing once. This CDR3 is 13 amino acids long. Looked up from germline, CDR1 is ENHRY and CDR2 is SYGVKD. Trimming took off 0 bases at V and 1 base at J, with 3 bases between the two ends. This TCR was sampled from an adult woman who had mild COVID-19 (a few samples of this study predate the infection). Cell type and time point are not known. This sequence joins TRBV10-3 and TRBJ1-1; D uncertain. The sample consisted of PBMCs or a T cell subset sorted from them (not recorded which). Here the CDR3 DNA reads TGTGCCATCAGTGAGTCCGGGAACACTGAAGCTTTCTTT. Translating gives CAISESGNTEAFF.